One sample yielded the 2 T cell receptor beta chains listed below, sequenced in a study of blood T cells in healthy people across ages. The second PCR ran 7 to 11 cycles with a sample-barcoded 5' primer and J-beta primers. TCRdb recomputed calls from the 5' RACE reads with MiXCR, one row per CDR3 protein. The sample records hundreds of thousands of distinct CDR3 sequences, roughly 50% being singletons. Material: blood. The receptors stem from a man older than 75 in good health.

The J gene is TRBJ2-1, the V gene TRBV2; no clear D. CDR3 size: 12 residues. The V end was cut by 5 bases, the J end by 9 bases, with 11 bases between. Looked up from germline, CDR1 is SNHLY and CDR2 is FYNNEI. The CDR3 DNA sequence: TGTGCCAGCAGTCCCCTGAAGGGTGAGCAGTTCTTC. Residues: CASSPLKGEQFF.

The CDR3 loop is CASRVRGTPLRDNEQFF. For the CDR3, the DNA is TGTGCCAGCAGAGTTAGGGGGACTCCCCTTCGGGACAATGAGCAGTTCTTC. J is TRBJ2-1 and V is TRBV12-3 or TRBV12-4; D is perhaps TRBD1 or TRBD2 (6 bases each). The CDR3 sequence is 17 residues long. Between the trimmed V and J ends, which lost 6 bases and 5 bases, there was a span of 23 bases.